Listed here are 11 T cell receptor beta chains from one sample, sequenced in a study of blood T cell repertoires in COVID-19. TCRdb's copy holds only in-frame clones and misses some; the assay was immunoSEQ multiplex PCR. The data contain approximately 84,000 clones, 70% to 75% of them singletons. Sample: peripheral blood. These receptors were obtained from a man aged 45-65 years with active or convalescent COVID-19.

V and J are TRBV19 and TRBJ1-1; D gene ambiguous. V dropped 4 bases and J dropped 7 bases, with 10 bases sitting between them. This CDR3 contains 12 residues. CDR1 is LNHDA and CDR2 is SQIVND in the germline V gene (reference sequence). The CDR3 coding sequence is TGTGCCAGTAGTACGACGACTTTTGAAGCTTTCTTT. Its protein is CASSTTTFEAFF.

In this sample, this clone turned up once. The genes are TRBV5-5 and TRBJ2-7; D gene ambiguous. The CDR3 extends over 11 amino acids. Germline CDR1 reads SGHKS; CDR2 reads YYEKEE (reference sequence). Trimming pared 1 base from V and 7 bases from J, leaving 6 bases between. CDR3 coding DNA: TGTGCCAGCAGCTTGATCGGGGAGCAGTACTTC. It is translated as CASSLIGEQYF.

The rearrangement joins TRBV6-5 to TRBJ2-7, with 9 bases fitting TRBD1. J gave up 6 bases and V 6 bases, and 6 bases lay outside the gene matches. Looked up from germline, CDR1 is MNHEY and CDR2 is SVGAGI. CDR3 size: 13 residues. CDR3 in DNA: TGTGCCAGCAGACAGGGGGCGGTAGGCGAGCAGTACTTC. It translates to CASRQGAVGEQYF.

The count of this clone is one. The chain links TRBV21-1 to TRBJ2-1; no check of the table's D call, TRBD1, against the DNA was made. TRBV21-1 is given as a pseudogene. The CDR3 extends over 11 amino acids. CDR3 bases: TGTGCCAGCAGCACAGGGAATGAGCAGTTCTTC. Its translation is CASSTGNEQFF.

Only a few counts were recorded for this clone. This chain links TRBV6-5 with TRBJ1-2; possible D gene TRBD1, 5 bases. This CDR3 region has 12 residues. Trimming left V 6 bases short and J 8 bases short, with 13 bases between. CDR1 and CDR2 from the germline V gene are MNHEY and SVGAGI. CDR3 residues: CASRPGSRGYTF. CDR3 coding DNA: TGTGCCAGCAGACCAGGGTCGCGAGGCTACACCTTC.

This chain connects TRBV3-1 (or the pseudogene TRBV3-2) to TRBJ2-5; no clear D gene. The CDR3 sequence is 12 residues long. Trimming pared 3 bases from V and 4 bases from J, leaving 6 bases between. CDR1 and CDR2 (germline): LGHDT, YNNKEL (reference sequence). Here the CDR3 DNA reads TGTGCCAGCAGCCATCCAGGAGAGACCCAGTACTTC. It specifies CASSHPGETQYF.

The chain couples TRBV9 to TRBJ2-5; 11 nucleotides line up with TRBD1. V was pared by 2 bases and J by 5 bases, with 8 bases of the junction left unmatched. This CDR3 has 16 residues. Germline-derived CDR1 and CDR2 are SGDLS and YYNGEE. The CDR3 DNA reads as TGTGCCAGCAGCGTTAGAGGACAGGGGGCTTGGGAGACCCAGTACTTC. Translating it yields CASSVRGQGAWETQYF.

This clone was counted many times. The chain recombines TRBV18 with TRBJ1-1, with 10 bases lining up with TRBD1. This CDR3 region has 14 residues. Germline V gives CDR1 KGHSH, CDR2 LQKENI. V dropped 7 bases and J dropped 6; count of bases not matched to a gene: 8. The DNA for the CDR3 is TGTGCCAGCTTACCGGGACAGGGGATTTCTGAAGCTTTCTTT. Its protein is CASLPGQGISEAFF. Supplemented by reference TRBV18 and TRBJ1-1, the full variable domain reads NAGVMQNPRHLVRRRGQEARLRCSPMKGHSHVYWYRQLPEEGLKFMVYLQKENIIDESGMPKERFSAEFPKEGPSILRIQQVVRGDSAAYFCASLPGQGISEAFFGQGTRLTVV.

The CDR3 sequence: CASSLIGYYQPGQGFDGYTF. In DNA, the CDR3 is TGCGCCAGCAGCTTGATAGGATATTACCAACCGGGACAGGGTTTCGACGGCTACACCTTC. V gene TRBV5-1 combines with J gene TRBJ1-2; 9 bases match TRBD1. The CDR3 consists of 20 residues. CDR1 and CDR2 (germline): SGHRS, YFSETQ. V dropped 1 base and J dropped 8; count of bases not matched to a gene: 24.

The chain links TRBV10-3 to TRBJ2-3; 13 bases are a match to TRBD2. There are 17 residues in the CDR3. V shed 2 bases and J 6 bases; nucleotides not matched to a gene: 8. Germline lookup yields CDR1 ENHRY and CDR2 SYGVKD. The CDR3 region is CAISEEGLAGARDTQYF. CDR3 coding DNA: TGTGCCATCAGTGAGGAAGGACTAGCGGGGGCCAGGGATACGCAGTATTTT.

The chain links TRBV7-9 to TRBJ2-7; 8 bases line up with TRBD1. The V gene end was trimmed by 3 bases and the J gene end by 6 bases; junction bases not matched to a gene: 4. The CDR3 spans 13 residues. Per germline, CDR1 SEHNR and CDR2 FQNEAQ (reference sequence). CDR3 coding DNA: TGTGCCAGCAGCTTCGACACAGGGGGCGAGCAGTACTTC. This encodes CASSFDTGGEQYF.